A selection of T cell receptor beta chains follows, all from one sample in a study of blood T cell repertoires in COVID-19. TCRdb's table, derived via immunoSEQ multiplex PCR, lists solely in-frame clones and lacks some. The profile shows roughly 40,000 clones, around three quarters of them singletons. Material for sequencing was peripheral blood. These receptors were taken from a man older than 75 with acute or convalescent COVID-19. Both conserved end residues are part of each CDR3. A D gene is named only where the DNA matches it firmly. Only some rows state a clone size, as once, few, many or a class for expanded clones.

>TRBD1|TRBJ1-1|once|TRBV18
CASSPTGGNTEAFF
TGTGCCAGCTCACCAACAGGGGGTAACACTGAAGCTTTCTTT
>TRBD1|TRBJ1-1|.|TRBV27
CASSPIYSGQGMNTEAFF
TGTGCCAGCAGCCCTATTTATTCCGGACAGGGAATGAACACTGAAGCTTTCTTT
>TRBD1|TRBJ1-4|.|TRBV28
CASSSPGQGDEKLFF
TGTGCCAGCAGTTCCCCGGGACAGGGAGACGAAAAACTGTTTTTT
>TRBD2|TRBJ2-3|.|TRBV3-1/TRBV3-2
CASSPLAGGGTDTQYF
TGTGCCAGCAGCCCACTAGCGGGAGGGGGCACAGATACGCAGTATTTT
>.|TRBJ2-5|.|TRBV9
CASSVAEDLYQETQYF
TGTGCCAGCAGCGTAGCTGAGGATCTGTACCAAGAGACCCAGTACTTC
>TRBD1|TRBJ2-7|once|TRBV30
CAWLELRGISYEQYF
TGTGCCTGGTTGGAGCTCAGGGGGATCTCCTACGAGCAGTACTTC
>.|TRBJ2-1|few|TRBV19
CASSPSGIEQFF
TGTGCCAGTAGCCCCTCGGGTATTGAGCAGTTCTTC
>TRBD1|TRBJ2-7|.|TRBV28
CASSRGQGTYEQYF
TGTGCCAGCAGTAGGGGACAGGGTACCTACGAGCAGTACTTC
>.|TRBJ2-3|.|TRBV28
CASSPGVVLYTDTQYF
TGTGCCAGCAGCCCGGGGGTGGTTCTCTACACAGATACGCAGTATTTT
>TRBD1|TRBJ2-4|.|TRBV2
CASGQGLAKNIQYF
TGTGCCAGCGGACAGGGCCTAGCCAAAAACATTCAGTACTTC
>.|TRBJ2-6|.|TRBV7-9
CASSLYLTGSGANVLTF
TGTGCCAGCAGCTTATATTTGACTGGCTCTGGGGCCAACGTCCTGACTTTC
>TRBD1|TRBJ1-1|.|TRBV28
CASSENRGRNTEAFF
TGTGCCAGCAGTGAAAACAGGGGGAGGAACACTGAAGCTTTCTTT
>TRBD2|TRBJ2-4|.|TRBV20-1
CSASPASGRVGIQYF
TGCAGTGCTAGTCCGGCTAGCGGGAGGGTTGGCATTCAGTACTTC
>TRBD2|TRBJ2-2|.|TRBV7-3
CASSSPGLTNTGELFF
TGTGCCAGCAGCTCCCCGGGACTAACAAACACCGGGGAGCTGTTTTTT
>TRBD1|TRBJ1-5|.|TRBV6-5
CAAGGGNQPQHF
TGTGCCGCAGGGGGCGGCAATCAGCCCCAGCATTTT
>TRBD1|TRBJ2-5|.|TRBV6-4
CASRGQGPPETQYF
TGTGCCAGCAGGGGACAGGGTCCTCCGGAGACCCAGTACTTC
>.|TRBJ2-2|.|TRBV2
CASSLQGMPGELFF
TGTGCCAGCAGTCTCCAGGGGATGCCCGGGGAGCTGTTTTTT
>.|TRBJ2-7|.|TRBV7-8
CASSLAVSNEQYF
TGTGCCAGCAGCTTAGCAGTCAGTAACGAGCAGTACTTC
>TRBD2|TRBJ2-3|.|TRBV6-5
CASLVGGSTDTQYF
TGTGCCAGCCTAGTGGGAGGGAGCACAGATACGCAGTATTTT
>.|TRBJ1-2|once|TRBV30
CAWRPPGWNYGYTF
TGTGCCTGGAGACCGCCAGGCTGGAACTATGGCTACACCTTC
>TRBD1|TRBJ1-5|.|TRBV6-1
CASSEYGDRLNQPQHF
TGTGCCAGCAGTGAATATGGGGACAGGCTAAATCAGCCCCAGCATTTT
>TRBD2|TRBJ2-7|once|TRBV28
CASSLGLAGTYEQYF
TGTGCCAGCAGTCTAGGACTAGCGGGAACCTACGAGCAGTACTTC
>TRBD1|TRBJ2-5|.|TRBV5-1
CASSSGQGRETQYF
TGCGCCAGCAGTTCCGGACAGGGCCGAGAGACCCAGTACTTC
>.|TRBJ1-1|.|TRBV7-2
CASSTNGHSNTEAFF
TGTGCCAGCAGCACTAATGGACATTCGAACACTGAAGCTTTCTTT
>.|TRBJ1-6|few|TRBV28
CASSLAGVVSLHF
TGTGCCAGCAGCCTAGCAGGGGTAGTATCCCTCCACTTT
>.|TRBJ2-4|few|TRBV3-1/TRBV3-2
CASSQDVAGQNIQYF
TGTGCCAGCAGCCAAGATGTGGCGGGGCAAAACATTCAGTACTTC
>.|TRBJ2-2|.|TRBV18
CASSPGRSSTGELFF
TGTGCCAGCTCACCGGGGAGGTCCTCCACCGGGGAGCTGTTTTTT
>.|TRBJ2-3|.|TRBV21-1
CASRRGRGTDTQYF
TGTGCCAGCAGGCGGGGCAGGGGGACAGATACGCAGTATTTT
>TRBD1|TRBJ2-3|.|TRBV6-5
CASSYGDRLTDTQYF
TGTGCCAGCAGTTACGGGGACAGGCTCACAGATACGCAGTATTTT
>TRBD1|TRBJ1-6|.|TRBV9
CASSPSGTGFSPLHF
TGTGCCAGCAGCCCCTCCGGGACAGGGTTCTCACCCCTCCACTTT
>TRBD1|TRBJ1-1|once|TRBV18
CASSDRVSGTEAFF
TGTGCCAGCTCAGACAGGGTCTCTGGCACTGAAGCTTTCTTT
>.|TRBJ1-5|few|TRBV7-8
CASSLVMRQPNQPQHF
TGTGCCAGCAGCTTAGTAATGCGACAGCCCAATCAGCCCCAGCATTTT
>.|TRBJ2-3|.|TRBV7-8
CASSDQGIADTQYF
TGTGCCAGCAGTGATCAGGGAATAGCAGATACGCAGTATTTT
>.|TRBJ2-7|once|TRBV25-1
CASSDLSYEQYF
TGTGCCAGCAGTGATTTATCCTACGAGCAGTACTTC
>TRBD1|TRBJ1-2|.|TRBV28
CASSLGGGGSNYGYTF
TGTGCCAGCAGTTTAGGAGGGGGCGGGTCTAACTATGGCTACACCTTC
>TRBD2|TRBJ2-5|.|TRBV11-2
CASSLAGSSGAQETQYF
TGTGCCAGCAGCTTAGCGGGTTCTAGCGGGGCACAAGAGACCCAGTACTTC
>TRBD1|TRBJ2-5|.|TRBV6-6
CASSGGTGGKETQYF
TGTGCCAGCAGTGGAGGGACAGGGGGGAAAGAGACCCAGTACTTC
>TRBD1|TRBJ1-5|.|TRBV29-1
CSVSLTGTAGNQPQHF
TGCAGCGTTTCCCTGACCGGGACAGCAGGGAATCAGCCCCAGCATTTT
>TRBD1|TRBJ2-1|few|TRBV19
CASKGQGGGNEQFF
TGTGCCAGTAAGGGACAGGGTGGGGGCAATGAGCAGTTCTTC
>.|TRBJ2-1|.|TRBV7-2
CASSLSRGTWAGEQFF
TGTGCCAGCAGCTTAAGTCGAGGAACCTGGGCGGGTGAGCAGTTCTTC
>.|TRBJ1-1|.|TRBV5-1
CASSVGSNTEAFF
TGCGCCAGCAGCGTCGGGTCGAACACTGAAGCTTTCTTT
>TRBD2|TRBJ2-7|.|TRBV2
CASSDGGENEQYF
TGTGCCAGCAGTGACGGGGGGGAGAACGAGCAGTACTTC
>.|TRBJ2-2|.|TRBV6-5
CASSYFVSTGELFF
TGTGCCAGCAGTTACTTTGTCAGTACCGGGGAGCTGTTTTTT
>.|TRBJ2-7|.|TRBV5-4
CASSLGSVSYEQYF
TGTGCCAGCAGCTTGGGAAGCGTCTCCTACGAGCAGTACTTC
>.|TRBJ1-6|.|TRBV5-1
CASSREGGNSPLHF
TGCGCCAGCAGCCGGGAAGGGGGTAATTCACCCCTCCACTTT
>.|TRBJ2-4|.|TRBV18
CASSPPGTPSIQYF
TGTGCCAGCTCACCACCCGGGACACCGAGCATTCAGTACTTC
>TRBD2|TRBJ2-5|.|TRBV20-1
CSASSFWGGSETQYF
TGCAGTGCTAGTTCTTTTTGGGGAGGGTCGGAGACCCAGTACTTC
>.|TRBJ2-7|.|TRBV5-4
CASSLSGREQYF
TGTGCCAGCAGCTTGAGTGGGCGCGAGCAGTACTTC
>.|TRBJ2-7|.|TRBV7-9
CASSLAYYEQYF
TGTGCCAGCAGCTTAGCGTACTACGAGCAGTACTTC
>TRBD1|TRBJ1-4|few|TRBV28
CASSFDRDRVLGNEKLFF
TGTGCCAGCAGTTTCGACCGGGACAGGGTTCTTGGTAATGAAAAACTGTTTTTT
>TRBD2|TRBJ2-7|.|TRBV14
CASSRTSGVSLYEQYF
TGTGCCAGCAGCCGGACTAGCGGCGTATCCCTCTACGAGCAGTACTTC
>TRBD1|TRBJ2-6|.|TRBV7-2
CASSLGQTSGANVLTF
TGTGCCAGCAGCTTGGGACAGACCTCTGGGGCCAACGTCCTGACTTTC
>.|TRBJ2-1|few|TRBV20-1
CSARGGDEQFF
TGCAGTGCTAGAGGGGGAGATGAGCAGTTCTTC
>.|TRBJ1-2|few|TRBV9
CASSSRRTNYGYTF
TGTGCCAGCAGCTCCCGGAGGACTAACTATGGCTACACCTTC
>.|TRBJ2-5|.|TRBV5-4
CASSPSGAGETQYF
TGTGCCAGCAGCCCCTCAGGGGCGGGTGAGACCCAGTACTTC